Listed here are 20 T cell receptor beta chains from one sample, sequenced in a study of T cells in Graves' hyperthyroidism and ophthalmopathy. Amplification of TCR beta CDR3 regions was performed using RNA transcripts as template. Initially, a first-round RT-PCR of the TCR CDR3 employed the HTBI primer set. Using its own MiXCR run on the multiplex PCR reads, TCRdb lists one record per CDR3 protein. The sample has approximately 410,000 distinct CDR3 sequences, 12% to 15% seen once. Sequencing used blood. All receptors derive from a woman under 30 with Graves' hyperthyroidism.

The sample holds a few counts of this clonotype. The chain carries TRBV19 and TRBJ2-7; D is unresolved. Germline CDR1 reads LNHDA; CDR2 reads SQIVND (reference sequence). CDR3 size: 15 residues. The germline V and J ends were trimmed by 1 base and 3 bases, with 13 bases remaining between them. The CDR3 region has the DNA TGTGCCAGTAGTATAGCCGGCAGAACTAACTACGAGCAGTACTTC. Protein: CASSIAGRTNYEQYF.

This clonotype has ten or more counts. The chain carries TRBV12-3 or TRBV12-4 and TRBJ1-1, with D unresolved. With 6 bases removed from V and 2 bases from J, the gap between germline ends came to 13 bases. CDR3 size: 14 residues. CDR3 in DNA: TGTGCCAGCAGCTTCCCCCACCGAAACACTGAAGCTTTCTTT. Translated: CASSFPHRNTEAFF.

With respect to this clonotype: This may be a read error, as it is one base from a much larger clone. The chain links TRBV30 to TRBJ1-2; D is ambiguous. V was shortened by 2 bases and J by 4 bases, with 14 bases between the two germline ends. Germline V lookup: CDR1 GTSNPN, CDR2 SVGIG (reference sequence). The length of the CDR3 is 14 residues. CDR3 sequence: CAWSLQWMGYGYTF. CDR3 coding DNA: TGTGCCTGGAGTCTACAATGGATGGGCTATGGCTACACCTTC.

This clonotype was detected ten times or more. The CDR3 protein is CASSPTGSSYNSPLHF. In DNA, the CDR3 is TGTGCCAGCTCACCTACAGGGAGCTCCTATAATTCACCCCTCCACTTT. This sequence joins TRBV18 and TRBJ1-6, with a weak D call TRBD1 (6 bases). V lost 3 bases, J lost 0 bases, and 9 bases lay in between. CDR1 and CDR2 (germline): KGHSH, LQKENI. The CDR3 has 16 residues.

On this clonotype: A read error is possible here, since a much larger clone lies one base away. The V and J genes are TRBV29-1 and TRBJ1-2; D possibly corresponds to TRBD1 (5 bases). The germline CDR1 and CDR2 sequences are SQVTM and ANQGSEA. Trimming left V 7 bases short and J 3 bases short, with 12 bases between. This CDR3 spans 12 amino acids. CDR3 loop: CSAQPGDYGYTF. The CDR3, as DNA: TGCAGCGCTCAGCCGGGGGACTATGGCTACACCTTC. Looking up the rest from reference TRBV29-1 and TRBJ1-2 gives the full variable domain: SAVISQKPSRDICQRGTSLTIQCQVDSQVTMMFWYRQQPGQSLTLIATANQGSEATYESGFVIDKFPISRPNLTFSTLTVSNMSPEDSSIYLCSAQPGDYGYTFGSGTRLTVV.

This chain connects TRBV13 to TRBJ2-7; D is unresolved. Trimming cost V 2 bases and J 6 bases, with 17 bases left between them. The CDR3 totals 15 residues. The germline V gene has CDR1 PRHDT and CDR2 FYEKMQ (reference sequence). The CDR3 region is CASSLNSRRTPEQYF. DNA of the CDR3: TGTGCCAGCAGCTTAAATTCCCGCCGTACCCCCGAGCAGTACTTC.

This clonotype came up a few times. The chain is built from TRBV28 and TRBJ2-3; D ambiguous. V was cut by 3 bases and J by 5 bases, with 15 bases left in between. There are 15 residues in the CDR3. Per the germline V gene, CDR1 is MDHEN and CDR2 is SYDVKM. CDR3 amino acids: CASSFLIASLDTQYF. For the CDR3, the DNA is TGTGCCAGCAGTTTTTTGATAGCCTCACTAGATACGCAGTATTTT. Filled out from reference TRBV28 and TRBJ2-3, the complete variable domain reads DVKVTQSSRYLVKRTGEKVFLECVQDMDHENMFWYRQDPGLGLRLIYFSYDVKMKEKGDIPEGYSVSREKKERFSLILESASTNQTSMYLCASSFLIASLDTQYFGPGTRLTVL.

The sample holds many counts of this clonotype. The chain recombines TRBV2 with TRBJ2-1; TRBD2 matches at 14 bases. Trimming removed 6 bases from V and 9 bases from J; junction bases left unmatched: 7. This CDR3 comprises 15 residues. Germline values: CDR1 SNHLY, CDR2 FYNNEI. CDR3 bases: TGTGCCAGCAGCGCGGGACTAGCGGGAGTGGGTGAGCAGTTCTTC. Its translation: CASSAGLAGVGEQFF. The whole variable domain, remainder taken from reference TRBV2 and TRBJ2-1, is EPEVTQTPSHQVTQMGQEVILRCVPISNHLYFYWYRQILGQKVEFLVSFYNNEISEKSEIFDDQFSVERPDGSNFTLKIRSTKLEDSAMYFCASSAGLAGVGEQFFGPGTRLTVL.

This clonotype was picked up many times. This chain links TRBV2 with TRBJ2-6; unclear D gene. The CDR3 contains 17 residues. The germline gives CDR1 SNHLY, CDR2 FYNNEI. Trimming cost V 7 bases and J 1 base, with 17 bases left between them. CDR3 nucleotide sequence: TGTGCCAGCATCGGTACAGATTGGGATTCTGGGGCCAACGTCCTGACTTTC. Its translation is CASIGTDWDSGANVLTF.

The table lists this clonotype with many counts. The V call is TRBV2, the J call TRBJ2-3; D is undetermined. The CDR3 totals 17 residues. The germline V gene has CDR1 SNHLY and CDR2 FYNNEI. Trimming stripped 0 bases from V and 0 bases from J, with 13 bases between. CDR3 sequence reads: CASSEALDGPSTDTQYF. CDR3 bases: TGTGCCAGCAGTGAAGCGCTGGACGGACCTAGCACAGATACGCAGTATTTT.

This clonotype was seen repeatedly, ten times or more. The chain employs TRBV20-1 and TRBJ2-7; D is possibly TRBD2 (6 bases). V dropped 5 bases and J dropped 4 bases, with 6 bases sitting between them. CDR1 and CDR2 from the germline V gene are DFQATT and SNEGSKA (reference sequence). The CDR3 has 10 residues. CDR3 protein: CSALAYEQYF. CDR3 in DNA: TGCAGTGCTCTAGCGTACGAGCAGTACTTC.

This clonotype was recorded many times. CDR3 nucleotide sequence: TGCAGTGCTAGAGTGTCGGACAGCATCAATCAGCCCCAGCATTTT. It codes for CSARVSDSINQPQHF. The rearrangement joins TRBV20-1 to TRBJ1-5; D possibly corresponds to TRBD1 (6 bases). The CDR3 runs 15 residues. Germline V CDR1 and CDR2: DFQATT, SNEGSKA (reference sequence). V was cut by 1 base and J by 3 bases, with 13 bases left in between.

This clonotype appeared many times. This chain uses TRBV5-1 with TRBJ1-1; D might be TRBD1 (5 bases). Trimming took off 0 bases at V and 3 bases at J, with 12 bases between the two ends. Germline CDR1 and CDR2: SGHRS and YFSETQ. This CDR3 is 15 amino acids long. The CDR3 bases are TGCGCCAGCAGCTTGGAGGCGGGGGGAGACACTGAAGCTTTCTTT. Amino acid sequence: CASSLEAGGDTEAFF.

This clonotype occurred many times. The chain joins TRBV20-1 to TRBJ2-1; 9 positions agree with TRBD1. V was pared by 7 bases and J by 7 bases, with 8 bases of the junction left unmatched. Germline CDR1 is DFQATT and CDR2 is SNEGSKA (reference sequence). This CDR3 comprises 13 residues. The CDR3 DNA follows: TGCAGTGTACGACAGGGGGTTGCGAATGAGCAGTTCTTC. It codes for CSVRQGVANEQFF.

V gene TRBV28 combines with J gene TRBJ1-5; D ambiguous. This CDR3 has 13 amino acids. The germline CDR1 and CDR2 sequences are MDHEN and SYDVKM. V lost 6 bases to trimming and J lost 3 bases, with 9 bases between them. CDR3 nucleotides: TGTGCCAGCAGGCCCTATTTCAATCAGCCCCAGCATTTT. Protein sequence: CASRPYFNQPQHF.

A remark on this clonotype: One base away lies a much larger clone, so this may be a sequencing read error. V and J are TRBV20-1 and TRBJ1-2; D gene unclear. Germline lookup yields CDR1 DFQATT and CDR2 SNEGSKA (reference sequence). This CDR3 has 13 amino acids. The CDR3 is CSAPKSFSYDYTF. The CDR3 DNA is TGCAGTGCTCCAAAATCCTTCTCCTATGACTACACCTTC.

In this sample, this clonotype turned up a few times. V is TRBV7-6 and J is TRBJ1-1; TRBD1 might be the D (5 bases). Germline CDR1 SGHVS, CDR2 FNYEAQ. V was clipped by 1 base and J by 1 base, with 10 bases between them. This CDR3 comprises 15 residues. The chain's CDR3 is CASSLVGDSNTEAFF. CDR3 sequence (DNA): TGTGCCAGCAGCTTAGTAGGGGACTCGAACACTGAAGCTTTCTTT.

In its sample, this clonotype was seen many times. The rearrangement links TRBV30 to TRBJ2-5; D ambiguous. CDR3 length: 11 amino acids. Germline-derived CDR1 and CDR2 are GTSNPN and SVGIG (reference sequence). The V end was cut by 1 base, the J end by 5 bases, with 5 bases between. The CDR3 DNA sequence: TGTGCCTGGAGTGCAAAGGAGACCCAGTACTTC. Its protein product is CAWSAKETQYF.

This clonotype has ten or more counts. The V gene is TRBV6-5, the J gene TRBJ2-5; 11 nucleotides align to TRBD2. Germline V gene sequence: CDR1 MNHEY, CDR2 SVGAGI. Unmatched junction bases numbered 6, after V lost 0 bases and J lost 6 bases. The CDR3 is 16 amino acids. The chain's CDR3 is CASSYSTSGSSKTQYF. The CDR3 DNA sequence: TGTGCCAGCAGTTACTCTACTAGCGGGAGTTCGAAGACCCAGTACTTC.

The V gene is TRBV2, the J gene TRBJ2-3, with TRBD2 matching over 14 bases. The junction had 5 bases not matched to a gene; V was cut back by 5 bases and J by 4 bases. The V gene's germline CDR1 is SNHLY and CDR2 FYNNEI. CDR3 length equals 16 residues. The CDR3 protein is CASSHETSGRADTQYF. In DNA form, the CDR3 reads TGTGCCAGCAGTCACGAGACTAGCGGGAGGGCAGATACGCAGTATTTT.